This TCR beta chain was profiled in a study of blood T cells in healthy people across ages. Study context: About one barcoded TCR beta cDNA was captured per two T cells.

This clonotype has more than one count but fewer than ten. Its antigen is as yet unknown. Germline V gene lookup returns CDR1 SEHNR and CDR2 FQNEAQ (reference sequence). The CDR3 spans 17 residues. Unmatched junction bases numbered 7, after V lost 0 bases and J lost 2 bases. Study-level points and caveats: CMV status of donors was not determined, possibly confounding expanded clonotype changes. There were more naive CD4+ cells and higher diversity in long-lived donors than in aged donors.

A second PCR of 7 to 11 cycles used a sample-barcoded 5' primer and a J-beta primer mix. Each cDNA molecule was tagged by a template-switch adaptor with 12 random nucleotides. A single record per CDR3 protein comes from TCRdb applying MiXCR to the 5' RACE reads. The sample records some 1.6 million distinct CDR3 sequences, 34% being singletons. V gene TRBV7-9 combines with J gene TRBJ2-7; TRBD1 agrees at 10 bases. The sequencing sample was made of blood. The sequence came from a woman in her thirties in good health. The CDR3, as DNA: TGTGCCAGCAGCTTAGCGGACCCGGGACAGGGGACCTACGAGCAGTACTTC. This codes for CASSLADPGQGTYEQYF.